This T cell receptor beta chain stems from a study of blood T cell repertoires in COVID-19. Study in general: In each case, the material was cDNA or gDNA derived from T cells, B-cell-depleted T cells, or PBMCs.

V was trimmed by 7 bases and J by 4 bases, leaving 14 bases between them. Per the germline V gene, CDR1 is SNHLY and CDR2 is FYNNEI. The CDR3 loop spans 14 amino acids. Under the authors' procedure: Amplified reference gene primers provided the basis for estimating nucleated cell counts. TCRdb keeps only in-frame clones here, not all; method: immunoSEQ multiplex PCR. From that table come the V and J calls and clone size; the DNA was used to work out D and trimming. In the table there are 100,000 to 150,000 clones, 81% of which are singletons. This clonotype was obtained from a man under 40 with COVID-19, enrolled during active disease. Sequenced material: peripheral blood. The J gene is TRBJ1-5, the V gene TRBV2; no firm D call. As DNA, the CDR3 is TGTGCCAGCAACAGTGTACCATCGAATCAGCCCCAGCATTTT. Its translation is CASNSVPSNQPQHF.